Presented here are 15 T cell receptor beta chains from one specimen sequenced in a study of post-analysis software for immune sequencing data. Study-wide results and caveats: Patients showed TRBV5-6, TRBV5-1 and TRBV20-1 among a few TRBV segments more frequent than in controls.

These receptors lack a known antigen. The TCR beta cDNA libraries contained unique molecular identifiers. TCRdb re-called the PCR reads with MiXCR, one entry per CDR3 protein. This table holds over 250,000 distinct CDR3 sequences, 36% found once. Sequenced: blood. These receptors were taken from a girl aged 5 to 17 with multiple sclerosis.

As for this clonotype: This may stem from a read error, because a much larger clone lies one nucleotide away. This chain connects TRBV24-1 to TRBJ2-5; the D call may be TRBD1 or TRBD2 (5 bases each). Looked up from germline, CDR1 is KGHDR and CDR2 is SFDVKD. The CDR3 is made up of 15 amino acids. V lost 1 base and J 9 bases, leaving 17 bases between the germline ends. This CDR3 reads CATSDFMGTGEAQYF. CDR3 in DNA: TGTGCCACCAGTGATTTCATGGGGACGGGTGAGGCCCAGTACTTC.

This clonotype was seen repeatedly, ten times or more. J is TRBJ2-3 and V is TRBV28; D ambiguous. The germline V gene encodes CDR1 MDHEN and CDR2 SYDVKM. The V end was cut by 3 bases, the J end by 2 bases, with 12 bases between. The CDR3 is 15 amino acids. The CDR3 sequence: CASSFTQSYTDTQYF. DNA for the CDR3: TGTGCCAGCAGTTTTACACAATCATACACAGATACGCAGTATTTT. The full variable domain, with the rest looked up from reference TRBV28 and TRBJ2-3, is DVKVTQSSRYLVKRTGEKVFLECVQDMDHENMFWYRQDPGLGLRLIYFSYDVKMKEKGDIPEGYSVSREKKERFSLILESASTNQTSMYLCASSFTQSYTDTQYFGPGTRLTVL.

Note on this clonotype: A much bigger clone sits one base away, suggesting this may be a read error. The chain uses TRBV15 and TRBJ2-5, with unresolved D. Looked up from germline, CDR1 is LNHNV and CDR2 is YYDKDF (reference sequence). The length of the CDR3 is 13 residues. V was trimmed by 0 bases and J by 11 bases, leaving 13 bases between them. In DNA form, the CDR3 reads TGTGCCACCAGCAGAGATCGTGCCCCGCGGCAGTACTTC. Encoded protein: CATSRDRAPRQYF.

This clonotype has at least ten counts. The rearrangement links TRBV6-6 to TRBJ1-1, with D hard to call. The CDR3 sequence is 13 residues long. CDR1 is MNHNY, CDR2 SVGAGI, per germline (reference sequence). Trimming removed 4 bases from V and 4 bases from J, with 10 bases in between. The CDR3 DNA reads as TGTGCCAGCAGTTTCGGATGGGGCACTGAAGCTTTCTTT. This sequence encodes CASSFGWGTEAFF.

This chain joins TRBV5-1 and TRBJ2-5; the D gene is possibly TRBD2 (6 bases). The V end lost 4 bases, the J end lost 2 bases, and 15 bases lay between the germline ends. CDR1 and CDR2 (germline): SGHRS, YFSETQ. The CDR3 is made up of 15 amino acids. DNA for the CDR3: TGCGCCAGCAGCCCGGGACCGCGGGATCAAGAGACCCAGTACTTC. It specifies CASSPGPRDQETQYF.

This chain joins TRBV27 and TRBJ1-1, with TRBD1 as a possible D gene (5 bases). CDR1 and CDR2 from the germline V gene are MNHEY and SMNVEV (reference sequence). The CDR3 length is 17 residues. The V end was cut by 0 bases, the J end by 0 bases, with 14 bases between. The CDR3 loop reads CASSLSQRGPVNTEAFF. The DNA of the CDR3 is TGTGCCAGCAGTTTATCGCAACGGGGCCCGGTGAACACTGAAGCTTTCTTT.

This clonotype was found many times. The chain joins TRBV20-1 to TRBJ1-5; perhaps TRBD1 as D (5 bases). CDR1 is DFQATT, CDR2 SNEGSKA, per germline (reference sequence). This CDR3 spans 12 amino acids. CDR3 bases: TGCCCCCGGCAGGGTGCGGATCAGCCCCAGCATTTT. This encodes CPRQGADQPQHF.

The rearrangement links TRBV10-3 to TRBJ1-1; TRBD1 is a possible D gene (5 bases). Trimming took off 6 bases at V and 3 bases at J, with 11 bases between the two ends. The germline gives CDR1 ENHRY, CDR2 SYGVKD. CDR3 length: 13 amino acids. In DNA, the CDR3 is TGTGCCATCAGCAAGGGACCCGACACTGAAGCTTTCTTT. It is translated as CAISKGPDTEAFF.

Points on this clonotype: The junction shows a germline mismatch at one end, possibly a read error. V usage is TRBV2 and J usage is TRBJ2-5, with D perhaps TRBD2 (6 bases). The CDR3 loop spans 15 amino acids. Germline V lookup: CDR1 SNHLY, CDR2 FYNNEI. CDR3 DNA sequence: TGTGCCGGCAGTAACGCGGGACGCACACAAGAGACCCAGTACTTC. It codes for CAGSNAGRTQETQYF.

The chain combines TRBV7-2 with TRBJ2-5, with 8 bases identical to TRBD1. V trimming: 5 bases; J trimming: 1 base; junction bases outside the gene matches: 3. The CDR3 covers 14 residues. CDR1 is SGHTA and CDR2 is FQGNSA in the germline V gene. Written as DNA, the CDR3 is TGTGCCAGCAGCATGGGACAGGCCCAAGAGACCCAGTACTTC. As protein: CASSMGQAQETQYF.

This clonotype was recorded many times. The chain joins TRBV6-5 to TRBJ1-2; 9 bases fit TRBD1. CDR3 length: 14 residues. V lost 0 bases to trimming and J lost 6 bases; unmatched junction nucleotides: 2. Germline lookup yields CDR1 MNHEY and CDR2 SVGAGI. DNA of the CDR3: TGTGCCAGCAGTTACTCGACAGGGGGAGATGGCTACACCTTC. It is translated as CASSYSTGGDGYTF.

This rearrangement joins TRBV29-1 to TRBJ2-5; D not certain. Germline lookup yields CDR1 SQVTM and CDR2 ANQGSEA. The CDR3 runs to 11 residues. Trimming cost V 5 bases and J 4 bases, with 8 bases left between them. CDR3 loop: CSVRTRETQYF. The CDR3 nucleotides read TGCAGCGTTCGCACAAGAGAGACCCAGTACTTC. The full variable domain, with the rest looked up from reference TRBV29-1 and TRBJ2-5, is SAVISQKPSRDICQRGTSLTIQCQVDSQVTMMFWYRQQPGQSLTLIATANQGSEATYESGFVIDKFPISRPNLTFSTLTVSNMSPEDSSIYLCSVRTRETQYFGPGTRLLVL.

The chain has TRBV5-1 and TRBJ1-1; tentative D call: TRBD1 (6 bases). This CDR3 has 18 amino acids. Germline CDR1 is SGHRS and CDR2 is YFSETQ. Trimming removed 0 bases from V and 0 bases from J, with 18 bases in between. DNA of the CDR3: TGCGCCAGCAGCTTGGCCCCGGTCCGCAGGGGACTGAACACTGAAGCTTTCTTT. Translation: CASSLAPVRRGLNTEAFF.

This clonotype has a count of ten or more. In DNA, the CDR3 is TGCAGTGCCCGAAGGCCAGGGGATAGCAATCAGCCCCAGCATTTT. This translates into CSARRPGDSNQPQHF. V is TRBV20-1 and J is TRBJ1-5; D perhaps matches TRBD1 (6 bases). CDR1 and CDR2 from the germline V gene are DFQATT and SNEGSKA (reference sequence). The CDR3 totals 15 residues. V lost 6 bases and J 0 bases, leaving 15 bases between the germline ends.

Many counts were recorded for this clonotype. This rearrangement joins TRBV27 to TRBJ1-2; 10 bases line up with TRBD1. CDR1 and CDR2 (germline): MNHEY, SMNVEV (reference sequence). V lost 0 bases to trimming and J lost 7 bases; unmatched junction nucleotides: 2. The CDR3 sequence is 14 residues long. The CDR3 is CASSLSGQGVGYTF. CDR3 DNA sequence: TGTGCCAGCAGTTTATCTGGACAGGGGGTTGGCTACACCTTC.